The 27 T cell receptor beta chains below come from one sample, sequenced in a study of cytomegalovirus exposure and HLA in healthy donors. A multiplex PCR was run with 60 Vbeta primers and 13 Jbeta primers. TCRdb's copy holds only in-frame clones and misses some; the assay was immunoSEQ multiplex PCR. This sample has fewer than 250,000 clones, with roughly 81% found just once. The sequenced sample consisted of PBMCs. All receptors come from a young woman in good health and CMV-seropositive.

This clone turned up a few times. The chain joins TRBV19 to TRBJ1-4; D is possibly TRBD1 (5 bases). Trimming left V 5 bases short and J 0 bases short, with 10 bases between. The germline gives CDR1 LNHDA, CDR2 SQIVND (reference sequence). The CDR3 sequence is 15 residues long. The CDR3 DNA follows: TGTGCCAGTAGTCGGGGGGAAGCAACTAATGAAAAACTGTTTTTT. Translated: CASSRGEATNEKLFF.

The chain links TRBV5-1 to TRBJ2-7; TRBD1 might be the D (6 bases). The CDR3 runs 16 residues. Per the germline V gene, CDR1 is SGHRS and CDR2 is YFSETQ. The V gene lost 1 base and the J gene lost 2 bases, with 16 bases spanning the gap. The chain's CDR3 is CASSLKIGTPTYEQYF. In DNA form, the CDR3 reads TGCGCCAGCAGCTTGAAGATCGGGACACCCACCTACGAGCAGTACTTC.

The chain carries TRBV5-6 and TRBJ2-7; 10 bases map to TRBD1. CDR3 length: 15 residues. CDR1 is SGHDT, CDR2 YYEEEE, per germline. Trimming cost V 4 bases and J 1 base; bases outside gene matches: 5. CDR3 sequence: CASSIGTGASYEQYF. In DNA, the CDR3 is TGTGCCAGCAGCATAGGGACAGGGGCTTCCTACGAGCAGTACTTC.

This clone has just a few counts. V usage is TRBV28 and J usage is TRBJ2-5, with 9 positions matching TRBD1. This CDR3 has 15 amino acids. The V gene end was trimmed by 5 bases and the J gene end by 5 bases; junction bases not matched to a gene: 9. From germline, CDR1 is MDHEN and CDR2 SYDVKM. The chain's CDR3 is CASSPPGQGLETQYF. CDR3 DNA: TGTGCCAGCAGTCCCCCGGGACAGGGATTGGAGACCCAGTACTTC.

The V call is TRBV7-2, the J call TRBJ2-1, with 11 bases that match TRBD2. The CDR3 is made up of 16 amino acids. Trimming cost V 6 bases and J 6 bases; bases outside gene matches: 10. Germline V gene lookup returns CDR1 SGHTA and CDR2 FQGNSA. The CDR3 region has the DNA TGTGCCAGCAGTACCACGACTAGCGGGAATCCCAATGAGCAGTTCTTC. It yields the protein CASSTTTSGNPNEQFF.

The gene calls are TRBV6-5 and TRBJ1-6; 9 nucleotides agree with TRBD1. In germline, CDR1 is MNHEY, CDR2 SVGAGI. The length of the CDR3 is 14 residues. V shed 6 bases, J shed 8 bases, and the junction held 5 bases outside the gene matches. The CDR3 reads CASRRQGEDSPLHF. CDR3 nucleotide sequence: TGTGCCAGCAGGCGACAGGGGGAAGATTCACCCCTCCACTTT.

This chain connects TRBV27 to TRBJ2-3, with 12 nucleotides matching TRBD2. The germline V gene encodes CDR1 MNHEY and CDR2 SMNVEV (reference sequence). This CDR3 region has 14 residues. J lost 4 bases, V lost 7 bases, and 3 bases had no gene match. The CDR3 reads CASTSGRAADTQYF. In DNA, the CDR3 is TGTGCCAGCACTAGCGGGAGGGCGGCAGATACGCAGTATTTT.

The genes are TRBV6-6 and TRBJ2-7, with D perhaps TRBD2 (5 bases). Germline V gene lookup returns CDR1 MNHNY and CDR2 SVGAGI (reference sequence). The CDR3 is 13 residues long. V gave up 7 bases and J gave up 5 bases, with 15 bases separating them. CDR3 loop: CASILEGSNEQYF. For the CDR3, the DNA is TGTGCCAGCATTTTAGAAGGGAGCAACGAGCAGTACTTC.

The chain couples TRBV19 to TRBJ1-5; D is possibly TRBD1 (5 bases). This CDR3 has 15 amino acids. The germline gives CDR1 LNHDA, CDR2 SQIVND (reference sequence). Trimming removed 5 bases at V and 3 bases at J, with 14 bases between. In DNA form, the CDR3 reads TGTGCCAGTAGTGACGCGGGGGAAGCCAATCAGCCCCAGCATTTT. Translation gives CASSDAGEANQPQHF.

The genes are TRBV28 and TRBJ1-5; D is unresolved. The germline CDR1 and CDR2 sequences are MDHEN and SYDVKM. Trimming cost V 7 bases and J 6 bases, with 13 bases left between them. CDR3 length: 13 residues. Written as DNA, the CDR3 is TGTGCCAGCATAGGCACTAACCTTCAGCCCCAGCATTTT. The encoded protein is CASIGTNLQPQHF.

V gene TRBV7-2 combines with J gene TRBJ2-1; 8 nucleotides match TRBD2. In germline, CDR1 is SGHTA, CDR2 FQGNSA. The V segment lost 5 bases and the J segment 5 bases; nucleotides outside the gene matches: 8. CDR3 length equals 15 residues. CDR3: CASSRGTSENNEQFF. DNA of the CDR3: TGTGCCAGCAGCCGGGGGACTAGTGAAAACAATGAGCAGTTCTTC.

The table lists this clone with a few counts. The chain is built from TRBV6-6 and TRBJ1-1; perhaps TRBD1 as D (6 bases). The CDR3 is 14 residues long. Trimming cost V 7 bases and J 5 bases, with 17 bases left between them. Germline loops: CDR1 MNHNY, CDR2 SVGAGI (reference sequence). The CDR3 DNA reads as TGTGCCAGCACCGTCACAGGGATTCGAACTGAAGCTTTCTTT. Its translation is CASTVTGIRTEAFF.

The chain combines TRBV29-1 with TRBJ2-2, with TRBD1 matching over 8 bases. This CDR3 region has 15 residues. J lost 0 bases, V lost 4 bases, and 4 bases had no gene match. Germline assignment: CDR1 SQVTM and CDR2 ANQGSEA. The DNA for the CDR3 is TGCAGCGTTGGAGGGACAGGCACGAACACCGGGGAGCTGTTTTTT. Translated, it gives CSVGGTGTNTGELFF.

The chain couples TRBV10-1 to TRBJ2-7, with D unresolved. With 2 bases removed from V and 2 bases from J, the gap between germline ends came to 7 bases. CDR3 length: 13 residues. The germline CDR1 and CDR2 sequences are WNHNN and SYGVQD (reference sequence). Written as DNA, the CDR3 is TGCGCCAGCAGTGAGGACACCACCTACGAGCAGTACTTC. Amino acids: CASSEDTTYEQYF.

This rearrangement joins TRBV2 to TRBJ2-7; 12 nucleotides line up with TRBD2. CDR3 length: 18 amino acids. J was trimmed by 0 bases and V by 0 bases; bases with no gene match: 6. CDR1 and CDR2 (germline): SNHLY, FYNNEI. The CDR3 bases are TGTGCCAGCAGTGAAGCGGATAGGACTAGCGGGGCCTCCTACGAGCAGTACTTC. Translating it yields CASSEADRTSGASYEQYF.

V and J are TRBV28 and TRBJ2-1; perhaps TRBD2 as D (5 bases). Trimming took 6 bases from V and 10 from J, leaving 13 bases between them. The CDR3 has 12 amino acids. Germline CDR1 reads MDHEN; CDR2 reads SYDVKM. The CDR3 DNA reads as TGTGCCAGCAGACCTACTAGACGCGAGCAGTTCTTC. As protein: CASRPTRREQFF.

This chain links TRBV7-2 with TRBJ2-7; possibly TRBD2 for D (6 bases). This CDR3 has 18 amino acids. Trimming took 5 bases from V and 7 from J, leaving 30 bases between them. Germline lookup yields CDR1 SGHTA and CDR2 FQGNSA. CDR3 region: CASSPRLGVSGRRYEQYF. The CDR3 DNA follows: TGTGCCAGCAGCCCGCGGTTGGGGGTTTCCGGGAGAAGGTATGAGCAGTACTTC. The variable domain in full, completed from reference TRBV7-2 and TRBJ2-7, reads GAGVSQSPSNKVTEKGKDVELRCDPISGHTALYWYRQSLGQGLEFLIYFQGNSAPDKSGLPSDRFSAERTGGSVSTLTIQRTQQEDSAVYLCASSPRLGVSGRRYEQYFGPGTRLTVT.

V gene TRBV7-2 combines with J gene TRBJ2-5, with 8 bases aligning to TRBD2. Germline assignment: CDR1 SGHTA and CDR2 FQGNSA. V gave up 5 bases and J gave up 4 bases; unmatched junction bases: 15. The CDR3 runs 17 residues. As DNA, the CDR3 is TGTGCCAGCAGCCCACGTCCGCGGGGGGCGAGAGGAGAGACCCAGTACTTC. Residues: CASSPRPRGARGETQYF. The whole variable domain, remainder taken from reference TRBV7-2 and TRBJ2-5, is GAGVSQSPSNKVTEKGKDVELRCDPISGHTALYWYRQSLGQGLEFLIYFQGNSAPDKSGLPSDRFSAERTGGSVSTLTIQRTQQEDSAVYLCASSPRPRGARGETQYFGPGTRLLVL.

V gene TRBV10-2 combines with J gene TRBJ2-1; TRBD2 matches 8 bases. V was pared by 7 bases and J by 5 bases, with 7 bases of the junction left unmatched. There are 14 residues in the CDR3. The germline V gene has CDR1 WSHSY and CDR2 SAAADI. This CDR3 is CASIRTSLDNEQFF. CDR3 DNA: TGCGCCAGCATAAGGACTAGCTTAGACAATGAGCAGTTCTTC.

The chain links TRBV7-9 to TRBJ2-1; 7 bases match TRBD2. The CDR3 is made up of 13 amino acids. V was clipped by 4 bases and J by 8 bases; unmatched bases: 5. CDR1 and CDR2 from the germline V gene are SEHNR and FQNEAQ (reference sequence). CDR3 DNA sequence: TGTGCCAGCAGCTCTGGACTAGTAGATGAGCAGTTCTTC. Amino acids: CASSSGLVDEQFF.

The sample holds one count of this clone. The DNA of the CDR3 is TGTGCCAGCAGCCACTGGGGAGGCCCCTACGAGCAGTACTTC. Protein product: CASSHWGGPYEQYF. V is TRBV14 and J is TRBJ2-7; TRBD2 might be the D (6 bases). The CDR3 length is 14 residues. The V and J ends lost 3 bases and 2 bases respectively, with 11 bases between them. Germline V gives CDR1 SGHDN, CDR2 FVKESK.

V is TRBV9 and J is TRBJ1-2; D gene unclear. This CDR3 contains 14 residues. CDR1 and CDR2 (germline): SGDLS, YYNGEE. V gave up 0 bases and J gave up 4 bases, with 10 bases separating them. The CDR3 loop reads CASSVEEGLYGYTF. CDR3 DNA sequence: TGTGCCAGCAGCGTAGAAGAGGGTCTCTATGGCTACACCTTC.

V gene TRBV7-8 combines with J gene TRBJ1-1; D not certain. Per germline, CDR1 SGHVS and CDR2 FQNEAQ. Trimming removed 5 bases from V and 5 bases from J, with 6 bases in between. The CDR3 runs to 11 residues. CDR3 sequence: CASSRETEAFF. CDR3 nucleotide sequence: TGTGCCAGCAGCCGGGAGACTGAAGCTTTCTTT.

This chain uses TRBV28 with TRBJ1-1, with TRBD1 matching over 8 bases. CDR3 size: 12 residues. Germline loops: CDR1 MDHEN, CDR2 SYDVKM. Unmatched junction bases numbered 2, after V lost 3 bases and J lost 8 bases. This CDR3 reads CASSFWTGEAFF. The CDR3 region has the DNA TGTGCCAGCAGTTTCTGGACAGGGGAAGCTTTCTTT.

In nucleotides, the CDR3 is TGTGCCAGCAGCCAAGATCAGGGGCTCGAGACCCAGTACTTC. This translates into CASSQDQGLETQYF. The chain uses TRBV4-2 and TRBJ2-5; perhaps TRBD1 as D (6 bases). The CDR3 extends over 14 amino acids. V was shortened by 0 bases and J by 5 bases, with 10 bases between the two germline ends. Germline V gene lookup returns CDR1 LGHNA and CDR2 YNFKEQ.

V and J are TRBV6-6 and TRBJ2-2; D may be TRBD2 (5 bases). Trimming removed 6 bases from V and 7 bases from J, with 21 bases in between. This CDR3 spans 16 amino acids. Germline loops: CDR1 MNHNY, CDR2 SVGAGI (reference sequence). The CDR3 protein is CASRPSGVGVVGELFF. The CDR3 bases are TGTGCCAGCAGACCTTCTGGAGTGGGAGTCGTCGGGGAGCTGTTTTTT.

V is TRBV15 and J is TRBJ2-1; TRBD1 might be the D (6 bases). Germline CDR1 reads LNHNV; CDR2 reads YYDKDF (reference sequence). CDR3 length: 18 amino acids. Trimming stripped 5 bases from V and 7 bases from J, with 27 bases between. CDR3 nucleotide sequence: TGTGCCACCAGCCCCAGACCCATGGACAGCATCCGAGGGAATGAGCAGTTCTTC. Protein: CATSPRPMDSIRGNEQFF.